This paragraph covers one T cell receptor (beta chain) sequence. Its antigen target is currently unknown. No base-level quality is on record; no much larger clone is a single base apart. Library preparation used the immunoSEQ multiplex PCR assay. Genomic DNA from the sorted T-cell subsets was used to amplify and sequence rearranged TCR beta chain products. The source study handled its data this way. Repertoire diversity of productive TCR beta rearrangements was quantified using Shannon entropy and Simpson indices. To gauge clonal expansion, the frequencies of the 100 most abundant productive TCR beta clonotypes among total reads were added together. A self-reactivity index based on amino acid usage at CDR3beta positions 6 and 7 was applied to the TRB repertoires. Two-way ANOVA was used for repertoire analyses, while Student t or Mann-Whitney tests were used for flow cytometric analyses. Here the immuneACCESS table is served through TCRdb, limited to in-frame sequences with V and J called. Missing clones are a known gap in these copies; in checked studies unresolved V genes cover under half, and the rest lacks a known reason. V and J calls and clone size are as listed in that table; D and trimming were resolved from the DNA. Present in this sample are tens of thousands of clones, nearly 96% of which were seen just once. About 1.2% of the sample belongs to the ten largest clones.

These data belong to a study of regulatory and conventional T cells in RAG deficiency (dated by TCRdb to 2015 to 2018). About the study as a whole: High-throughput TCR beta sequencing was used to compare the diversity and composition of the Treg, conventional CD4+ and CD8+ T cell repertoires of RAG-deficient patients with those of healthy controls. Paper-wide results and their limitations: Compared with control T-cell subpopulations, RAG-deficient patients had much lower Shannon entropy and higher Simpson indices. For some subjects, some analyses of T-cell subsets were not performed. Compared with controls, Omenn syndrome and CID/AS patients had about 99-fold fewer unique TCR beta sequences in Treg cells, whereas the reduction in the other subsets was around 10-fold. Rather than being bona fide Treg cells, the sorted CD25-high CD127-low cells in Omenn syndrome patients may represent peripherally activated cells. All patient T-cell subsets had shorter CDR3 lengths; Omenn syndrome patients showed >80% Treg-Tconv repertoire overlap at nucleotide and amino acid level.

The CDR3, from cysteine to phenylalanine, totals 18 residues. Only the CDR3 portion is preserved as DNA: 54 bases, with reading frame beginning at the first base. For this chain, trimming is 4 bases at the V end and 2 bases at the J end, and the number of junction bases without a gene match is 11. The germline V gene (reference sequence) provides CDR1 SGHNT and CDR2 YYREEE. Before genomic DNA extraction, conventional CD4+ T cells were purified from blood as CD25-low CD127-high cells. Repertoire analyses used fewer than ten healthy control donors as the comparison group. This sample was shared with a second study, whose subject was regulatory T cells. The second investigation adds: The multiplex PCR used 52 forward TRBV primers and 13 reverse TRBJ primers, with assay-based and computational corrections for amplification bias. In patients, repertoires had restricted unique TRB V-J pairs and skewed V and J gene usage, with regulatory T cells showing the most marked changes. Between CD3G-deficient patients and healthy controls, the study compared T-cell receptor beta repertoires in sorted regulatory T cells, conventional CD4+ T cells and CD8+ T cells. Peripheral blood mononuclear cells were isolated by Ficoll density separation. Within the immunoSEQ assay, multiplex PCR amplified rearranged TRB loci from genomic DNA. An Illumina HiSeq platform was used to sequence the TRB amplicons. Raw sequences were error-filtered and aligned to reference gene sequences by custom algorithms and were subsequently analyzed with the immunoSEQ online tools. The frequencies of productive and nonproductive TRB rearrangements were evaluated among unique sequences as well as among total sequences. Prism software was used to run t tests, Mann-Whitney tests or two-way ANOVA for comparisons between groups.

Source material: CD25- CD4+ T cells sorted from blood. This clonotype was obtained from a human donor in good health. The sequence links TRBV5-4 to TRBJ2-7; 14 middle bases align to TRBD2. The CDR3: CASSPLAGLAGVPYEQYF. The sequenced DNA: TGTGCCAGCAGCCCCTTAGCGGGACTAGCGGGGGTCCCCTACGAGCAGTACTTC.